Here is one T cell receptor beta chain with its context. The data are from a study of shared clonotypes between healthy human individuals. CDR1 is SGHTA, CDR2 FQGNSA, per germline. The CDR3 totals 12 residues. Trimming pared 5 bases from V and 14 bases from J, leaving 16 bases between. Data came from immunoSEQ multiplex PCR; TCRdb stores just in-frame clones and leaves some out. The repertoire holds about 2 million clones, with roughly 96% as singletons. Sequencing was done on a sample of naive CD4+ T cells sorted from blood. Specified subset: CD45RA+ positively selected. This clonotype originated in a man aged 18 to 30 in good health. The chain carries TRBV7-2 and TRBJ2-1; no firm D call. CDR3: CASSQDVGPEFF. CDR3 coding DNA: TGTGCCAGCAGCCAAGATGTCGGGCCCGAGTTCTTC.